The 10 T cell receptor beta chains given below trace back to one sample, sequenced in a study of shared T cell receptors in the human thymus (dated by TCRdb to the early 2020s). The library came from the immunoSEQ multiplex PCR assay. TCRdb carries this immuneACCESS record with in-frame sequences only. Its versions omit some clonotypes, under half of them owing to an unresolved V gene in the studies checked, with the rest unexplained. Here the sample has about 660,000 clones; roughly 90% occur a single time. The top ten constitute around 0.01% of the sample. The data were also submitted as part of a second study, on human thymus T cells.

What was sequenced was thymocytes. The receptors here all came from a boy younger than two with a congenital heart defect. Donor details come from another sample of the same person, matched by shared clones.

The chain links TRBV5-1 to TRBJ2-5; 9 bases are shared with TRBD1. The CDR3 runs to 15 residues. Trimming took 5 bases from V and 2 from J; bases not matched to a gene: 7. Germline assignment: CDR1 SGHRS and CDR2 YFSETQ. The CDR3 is CASSRTGATQETQYF. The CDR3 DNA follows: TGCGCCAGCAGTCGGACAGGGGCTACTCAAGAGACCCAGTACTTC.

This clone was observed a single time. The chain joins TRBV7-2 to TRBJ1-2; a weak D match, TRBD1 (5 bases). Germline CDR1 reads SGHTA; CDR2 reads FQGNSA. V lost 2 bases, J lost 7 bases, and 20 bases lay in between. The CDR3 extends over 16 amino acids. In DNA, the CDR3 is TGTGCCAGCAGCTTAACGACACGGCCGGGGGACTGTGGCTACACCTTC. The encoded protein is CASSLTTRPGDCGYTF.

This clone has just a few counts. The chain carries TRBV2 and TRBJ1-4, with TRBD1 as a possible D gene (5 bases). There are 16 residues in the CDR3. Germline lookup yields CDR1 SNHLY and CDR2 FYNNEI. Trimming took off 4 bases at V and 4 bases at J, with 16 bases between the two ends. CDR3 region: CASSVRRWGVNEKLFF. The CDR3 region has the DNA TGTGCCAGCAGTGTCCGCAGGTGGGGGGTTAATGAAAAACTGTTTTTT. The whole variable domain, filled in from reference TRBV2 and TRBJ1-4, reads EPEVTQTPSHQVTQMGQEVILRCVPISNHLYFYWYRQILGQKVEFLVSFYNNEISEKSEIFDDQFSVERPDGSNFTLKIRSTKLEDSAMYFCASSVRRWGVNEKLFFGSGTQLSVL.

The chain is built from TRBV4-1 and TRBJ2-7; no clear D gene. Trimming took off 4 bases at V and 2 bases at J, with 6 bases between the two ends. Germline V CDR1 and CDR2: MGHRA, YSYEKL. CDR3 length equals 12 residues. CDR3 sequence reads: CASSPGPYEQYF. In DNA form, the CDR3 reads TGCGCCAGCAGCCCAGGCCCCTACGAGCAGTACTTC.

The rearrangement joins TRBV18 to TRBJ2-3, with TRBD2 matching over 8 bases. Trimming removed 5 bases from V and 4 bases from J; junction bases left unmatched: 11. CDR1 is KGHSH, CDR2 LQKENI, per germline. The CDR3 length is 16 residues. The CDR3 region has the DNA TGTGCCAGCTCAGGAGGGGCCCGGGAGGGAGCAGATACGCAGTATTTT. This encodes CASSGGAREGADTQYF.

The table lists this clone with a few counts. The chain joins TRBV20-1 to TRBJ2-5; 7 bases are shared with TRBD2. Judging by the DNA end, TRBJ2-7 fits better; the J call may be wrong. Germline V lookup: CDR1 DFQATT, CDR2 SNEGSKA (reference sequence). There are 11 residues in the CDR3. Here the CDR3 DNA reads TGCAGTGCCGCGGGAGCCTACGAGCAGTACTTC. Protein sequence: CSAAGAYEQYF.

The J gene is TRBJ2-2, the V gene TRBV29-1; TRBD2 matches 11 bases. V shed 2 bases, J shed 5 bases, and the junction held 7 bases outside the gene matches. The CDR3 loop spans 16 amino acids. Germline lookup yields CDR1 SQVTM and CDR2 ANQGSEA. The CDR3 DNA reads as TGCAGCGTTGAAAGGGGTAGCGGGAGGGGAACCGGGGAGCTGTTTTTT. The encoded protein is CSVERGSGRGTGELFF.

This CDR3 is CASSPAVNSNQPQHF. In DNA form, the CDR3 reads TGCGCCAGCAGCCCAGCGGTTAATAGCAATCAGCCCCAGCATTTT. The chain links TRBV4-1 to TRBJ1-5; no clear D gene. Germline V gene data show CDR1 as MGHRA and CDR2 as YSYEKL. With 4 bases removed from V and 0 bases from J, the gap between germline ends came to 10 bases. The length of the CDR3 is 15 residues.

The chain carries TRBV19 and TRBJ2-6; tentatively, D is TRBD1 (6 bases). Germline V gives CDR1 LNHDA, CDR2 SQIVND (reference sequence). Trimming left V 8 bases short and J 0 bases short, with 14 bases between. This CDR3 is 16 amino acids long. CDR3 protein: CASRQALHSGANVLTF. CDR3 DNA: TGTGCCAGTCGACAGGCCCTACACTCTGGGGCCAACGTCCTGACTTTC.

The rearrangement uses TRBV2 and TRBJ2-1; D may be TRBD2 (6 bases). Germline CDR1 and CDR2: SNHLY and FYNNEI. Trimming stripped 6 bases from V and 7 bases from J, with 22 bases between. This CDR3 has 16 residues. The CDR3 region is CASSPLRGRFRNEQFF. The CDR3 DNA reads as TGTGCCAGCAGCCCCCTCCGGGGGAGGTTTAGAAATGAGCAGTTCTTC.